This TCR beta chain is from a study of OX40 agonist ivuxolimab in advanced cancers. On the study more broadly: Ivuxolimab, which is an agonistic anti-OX40 (CD134) antibody, was administered to the patients.

Autoimmune disease history or systemic immunosuppression barred patients. Generated by immunoSEQ multiplex PCR, the TCRdb table keeps only in-frame clones and is missing some. The sample includes about 86,000 clones, about 83% of them seen just once. This clone was recorded a few times. From germline, CDR1 is MNHEY and CDR2 SMNVEV (reference sequence). V was cut by 1 base and J by 6 bases, with 15 bases left in between. The CDR3 contains 15 residues. The chain uses TRBV27 and TRBJ1-1; D gene unclear. The sequences come from CD4+ or CD8+ T cells sorted from blood, collected in a trial of the OX40 agonist ivuxolimab. The TCR was taken from an adult with an advanced solid tumor such as melanoma, head and neck, liver or kidney cancer. CDR3 DNA: TGTGCCAGCAGTTTATACCCACGGGGAGCGGCTGAAGCTTTCTTT. This translates into CASSLYPRGAAEAFF.